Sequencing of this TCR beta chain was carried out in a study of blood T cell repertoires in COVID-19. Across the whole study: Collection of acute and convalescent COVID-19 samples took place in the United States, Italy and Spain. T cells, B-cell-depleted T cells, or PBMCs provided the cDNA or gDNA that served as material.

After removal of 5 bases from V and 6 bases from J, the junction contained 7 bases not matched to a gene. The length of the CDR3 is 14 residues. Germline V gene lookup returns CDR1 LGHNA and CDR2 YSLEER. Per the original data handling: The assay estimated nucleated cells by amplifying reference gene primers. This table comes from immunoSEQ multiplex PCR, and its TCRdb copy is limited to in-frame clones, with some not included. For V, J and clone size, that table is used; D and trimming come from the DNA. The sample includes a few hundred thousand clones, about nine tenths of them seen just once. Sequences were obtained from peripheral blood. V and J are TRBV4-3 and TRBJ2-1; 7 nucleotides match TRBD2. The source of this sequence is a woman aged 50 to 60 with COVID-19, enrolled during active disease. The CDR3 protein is CASSTRLAANEQFF. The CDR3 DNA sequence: TGCGCCAGCAGCACACGACTAGCCGCCAATGAGCAGTTCTTC.